The sequence of this T cell receptor (beta chain) was determined in a study of a mutant IDH1 vaccine in newly diagnosed glioma. Time point meaning: week 5, during vaccination. Every vaccination contained 300 ug of the mutant IDH1 20-mer peptide and was paired with topical imiquimod. Germline-derived CDR1 and CDR2 are LNHDA and SQIVND (reference sequence). This CDR3 comprises 15 residues. Trimming stripped 4 bases from V and 0 bases from J, with 10 bases between. Profiled with immunoSEQ multiplex PCR; TCRdb holds only in-frame clones, not every one. The table shows under 95,000 clones, with over 75% occurring only once. In regard to this clone: Its specificity is not known.

Source: PBMCs, taken from a glioma patient whose treatment included an IDH1 peptide vaccine. The chain employs TRBV19 and TRBJ1-5; weak D call: TRBD1 (5 bases). This sequence was found in a woman aged 45-65 years with glioma. The CDR3 reads CASSTRGDSNQPQHF. CDR3 DNA sequence: TGTGCCAGTAGTACCCGGGGGGATAGCAATCAGCCCCAGCATTTT.